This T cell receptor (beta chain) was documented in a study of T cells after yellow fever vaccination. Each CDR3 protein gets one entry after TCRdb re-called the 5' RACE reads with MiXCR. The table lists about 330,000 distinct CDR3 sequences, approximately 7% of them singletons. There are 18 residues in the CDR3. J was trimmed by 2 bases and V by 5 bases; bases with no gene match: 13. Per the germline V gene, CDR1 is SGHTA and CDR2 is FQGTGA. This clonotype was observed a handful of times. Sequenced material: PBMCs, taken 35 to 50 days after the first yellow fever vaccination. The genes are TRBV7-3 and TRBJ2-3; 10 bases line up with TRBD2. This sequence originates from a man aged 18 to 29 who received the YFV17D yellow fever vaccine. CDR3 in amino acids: CASSPFTYLAGVTDTQYF. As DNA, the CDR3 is TGTGCCAGCAGCCCTTTTACTTACCTAGCGGGGGTCACAGATACGCAGTATTTT.